This T cell receptor (beta chain) originates from a study of T cells in Graves' hyperthyroidism and ophthalmopathy. Whole-study context: Before any treatment, at initial diagnosis, peripheral blood was collected.

This clonotype occurred many times. RNA transcripts served as the template for amplifying TCR beta CDR3 regions. The HTBI primer set served for first-round RT-PCR of the TCR CDR3. One entry per CDR3 protein, called by TCRdb with MiXCR from the multiplex PCR reads. Among about 640,000 distinct CDR3 sequences listed, more than 20% were seen once. Each ophthalmopathy patient scored at least 3 on the Clinical Activity Score and at least 4 on NOSPECS grade, with duration under 3 months. From 10 ml of fresh peripheral blood, PBMCs were isolated. The CDR3 sequence is 15 residues long. The V gene lost 0 bases and the J gene lost 0 bases, with 7 bases spanning the gap. Germline lookup yields CDR1 SGHDN and CDR2 FVKESK.

The J gene is TRBJ2-3, the V gene TRBV14; D uncertain. This receptor was taken from a man in his thirties or forties with Graves' ophthalmopathy. Sequenced material: blood. Here the CDR3 DNA reads TGTGCCAGCAGCCAAGATCTGGGAAGCACAGATACGCAGTATTTT. Amino acid sequence: CASSQDLGSTDTQYF.